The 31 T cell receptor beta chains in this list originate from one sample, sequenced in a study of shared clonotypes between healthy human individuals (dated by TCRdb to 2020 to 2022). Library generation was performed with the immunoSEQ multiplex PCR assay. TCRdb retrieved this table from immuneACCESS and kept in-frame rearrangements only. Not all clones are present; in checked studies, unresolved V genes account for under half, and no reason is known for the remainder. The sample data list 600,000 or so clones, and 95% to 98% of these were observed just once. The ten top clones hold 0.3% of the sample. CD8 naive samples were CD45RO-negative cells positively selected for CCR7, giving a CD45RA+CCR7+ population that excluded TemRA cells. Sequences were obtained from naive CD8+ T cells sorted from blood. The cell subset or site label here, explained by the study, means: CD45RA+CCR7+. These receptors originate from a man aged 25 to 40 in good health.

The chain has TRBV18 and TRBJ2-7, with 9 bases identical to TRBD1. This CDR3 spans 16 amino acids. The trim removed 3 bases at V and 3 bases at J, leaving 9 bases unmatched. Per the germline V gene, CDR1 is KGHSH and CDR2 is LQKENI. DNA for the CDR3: TGTGCCAGCTCACCTGTTAGGACAGGGGCCATCTACGAGCAGTACTTC. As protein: CASSPVRTGAIYEQYF. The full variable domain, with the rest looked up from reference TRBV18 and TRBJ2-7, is NAGVMQNPRHLVRRRGQEARLRCSPMKGHSHVYWYRQLPEEGLKFMVYLQKENIIDESGMPKERFSAEFPKEGPSILRIQQVVRGDSAAYFCASSPVRTGAIYEQYFGPGTRLTVT.

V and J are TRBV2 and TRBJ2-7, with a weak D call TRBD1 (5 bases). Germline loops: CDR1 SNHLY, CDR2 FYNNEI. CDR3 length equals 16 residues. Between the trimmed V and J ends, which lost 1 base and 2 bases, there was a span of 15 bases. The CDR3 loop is CASSEGRTLPPYEQYF. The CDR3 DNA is TGTGCCAGCAGTGAAGGAAGGACACTCCCCCCCTACGAGCAGTACTTC. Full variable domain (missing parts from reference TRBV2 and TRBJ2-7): EPEVTQTPSHQVTQMGQEVILRCVPISNHLYFYWYRQILGQKVEFLVSFYNNEISEKSEIFDDQFSVERPDGSNFTLKIRSTKLEDSAMYFCASSEGRTLPPYEQYFGPGTRLTVT.

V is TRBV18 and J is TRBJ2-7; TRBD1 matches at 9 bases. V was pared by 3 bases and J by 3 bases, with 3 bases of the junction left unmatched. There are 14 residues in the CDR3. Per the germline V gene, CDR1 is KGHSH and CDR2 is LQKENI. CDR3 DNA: TGTGCCAGCTCACCTCGGGACAGGGACTACGAGCAGTACTTC. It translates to CASSPRDRDYEQYF.

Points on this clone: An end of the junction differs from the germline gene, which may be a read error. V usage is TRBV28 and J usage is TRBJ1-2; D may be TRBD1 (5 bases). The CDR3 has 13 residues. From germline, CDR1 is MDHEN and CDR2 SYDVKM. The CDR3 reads CASRLSGYYGYTF. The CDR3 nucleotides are TGTGCCAGCAGGTTATCAGGGTACTATGGCTACACCTTC.

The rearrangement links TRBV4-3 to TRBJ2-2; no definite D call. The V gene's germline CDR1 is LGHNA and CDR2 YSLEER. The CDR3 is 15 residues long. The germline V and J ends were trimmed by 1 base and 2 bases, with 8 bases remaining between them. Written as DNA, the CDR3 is TGCGCCAGCAGCCAAGTAAACACCAACACCGGGGAGCTGTTTTTT. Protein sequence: CASSQVNTNTGELFF.

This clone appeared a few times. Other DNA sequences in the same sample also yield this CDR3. CDR3 nucleotides: TGTGCCAGCAGTTTATTGGGTCCCGAAGAGACCCAGTACTTC. It translates to CASSLLGPEETQYF. The chain has TRBV27 and TRBJ2-5; D ambiguous. CDR3 length: 14 residues. Trimming took off 1 base at V and 3 bases at J, with 9 bases between the two ends. Per germline, CDR1 MNHEY and CDR2 SMNVEV (reference sequence).

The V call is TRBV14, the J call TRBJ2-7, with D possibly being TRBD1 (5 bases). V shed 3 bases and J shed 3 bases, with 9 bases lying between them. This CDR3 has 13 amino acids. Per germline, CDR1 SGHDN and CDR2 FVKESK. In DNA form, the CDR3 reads TGTGCCAGCAGCCAGGGGCTAGGCTACGAGCAGTACTTC. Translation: CASSQGLGYEQYF.

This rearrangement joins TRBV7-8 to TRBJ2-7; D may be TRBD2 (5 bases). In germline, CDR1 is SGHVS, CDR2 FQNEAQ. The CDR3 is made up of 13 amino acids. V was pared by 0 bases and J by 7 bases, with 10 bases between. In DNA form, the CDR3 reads TGTGCCAGCAGCTTAGCAGCGGCTTATGAGCAGTACTTC. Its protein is CASSLAAAYEQYF.

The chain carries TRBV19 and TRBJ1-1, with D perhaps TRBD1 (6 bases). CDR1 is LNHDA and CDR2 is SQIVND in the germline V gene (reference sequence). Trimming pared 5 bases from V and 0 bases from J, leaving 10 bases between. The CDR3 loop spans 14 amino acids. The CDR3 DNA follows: TGTGCCAGTAGTCGTGACAGGATGAACACTGAAGCTTTCTTT. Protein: CASSRDRMNTEAFF.

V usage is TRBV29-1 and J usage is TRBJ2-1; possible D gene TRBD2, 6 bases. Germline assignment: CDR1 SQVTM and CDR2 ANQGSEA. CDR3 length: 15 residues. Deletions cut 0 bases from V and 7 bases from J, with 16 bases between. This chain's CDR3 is CSVEDQTGVENEQFF. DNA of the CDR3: TGCAGCGTTGAAGATCAAACGGGAGTGGAAAATGAGCAGTTCTTC.

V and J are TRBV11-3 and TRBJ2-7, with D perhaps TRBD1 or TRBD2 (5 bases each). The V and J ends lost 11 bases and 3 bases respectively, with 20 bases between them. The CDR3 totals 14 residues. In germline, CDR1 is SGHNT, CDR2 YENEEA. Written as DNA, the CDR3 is TGTGCCCACACCGCGGGCAGGGCACTCTACGAGCAGTACTTC. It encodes CAHTAGRALYEQYF.

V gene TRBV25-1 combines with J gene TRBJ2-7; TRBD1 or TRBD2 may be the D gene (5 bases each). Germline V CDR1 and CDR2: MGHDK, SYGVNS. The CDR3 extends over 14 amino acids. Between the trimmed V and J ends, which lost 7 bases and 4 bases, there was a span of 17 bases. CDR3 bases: TGTGCCAGCATGGGGAGACAGACCTCTTACGAGCAGTACTTC. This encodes CASMGRQTSYEQYF.

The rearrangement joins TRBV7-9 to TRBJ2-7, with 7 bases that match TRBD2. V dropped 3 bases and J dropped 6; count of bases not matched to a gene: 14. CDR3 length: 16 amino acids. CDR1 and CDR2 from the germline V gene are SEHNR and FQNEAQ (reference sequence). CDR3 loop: CASSFIEAGVAAEQYF. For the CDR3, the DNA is TGTGCCAGCAGCTTTATTGAGGCGGGAGTCGCGGCCGAGCAGTACTTC.

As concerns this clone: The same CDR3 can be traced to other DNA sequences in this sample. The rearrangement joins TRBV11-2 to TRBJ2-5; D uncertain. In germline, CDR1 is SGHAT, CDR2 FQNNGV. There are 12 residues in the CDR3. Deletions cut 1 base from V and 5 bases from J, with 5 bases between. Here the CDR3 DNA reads TGTGCCAGCAGCTTAGTCGGGGAGACCCAGTACTTC. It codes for CASSLVGETQYF.

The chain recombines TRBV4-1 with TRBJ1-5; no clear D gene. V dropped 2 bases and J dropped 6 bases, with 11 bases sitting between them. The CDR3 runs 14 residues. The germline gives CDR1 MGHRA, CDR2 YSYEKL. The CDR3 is CASSQFAVGQPQHF. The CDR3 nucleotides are TGCGCCAGCAGCCAATTTGCGGTGGGTCAGCCCCAGCATTTT.

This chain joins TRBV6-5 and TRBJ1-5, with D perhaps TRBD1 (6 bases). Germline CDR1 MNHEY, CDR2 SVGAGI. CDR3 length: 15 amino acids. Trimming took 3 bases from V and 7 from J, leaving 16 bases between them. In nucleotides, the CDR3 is TGTGCCAGCAGTTATGTTGGAGGGGGTAACCAGCCCCAGCATTTT. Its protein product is CASSYVGGGNQPQHF.

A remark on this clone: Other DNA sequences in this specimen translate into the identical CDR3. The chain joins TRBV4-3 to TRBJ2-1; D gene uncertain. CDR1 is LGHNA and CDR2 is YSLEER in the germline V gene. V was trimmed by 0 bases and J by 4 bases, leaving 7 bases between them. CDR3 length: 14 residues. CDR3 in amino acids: CASSQDLGYNEQFF. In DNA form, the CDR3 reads TGCGCCAGCAGCCAAGATCTGGGGTACAATGAGCAGTTCTTC.

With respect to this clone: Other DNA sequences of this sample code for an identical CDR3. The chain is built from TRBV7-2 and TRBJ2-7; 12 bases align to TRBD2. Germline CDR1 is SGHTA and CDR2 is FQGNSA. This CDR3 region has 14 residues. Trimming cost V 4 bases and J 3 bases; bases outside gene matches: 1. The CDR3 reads CASSWTSGDYEQYF. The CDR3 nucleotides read TGTGCCAGCAGCTGGACTAGCGGGGACTACGAGCAGTACTTC. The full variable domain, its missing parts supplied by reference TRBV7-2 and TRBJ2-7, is GAGVSQSPSNKVTEKGKDVELRCDPISGHTALYWYRQSLGQGLEFLIYFQGNSAPDKSGLPSDRFSAERTGGSVSTLTIQRTQQEDSAVYLCASSWTSGDYEQYFGPGTRLTVT.

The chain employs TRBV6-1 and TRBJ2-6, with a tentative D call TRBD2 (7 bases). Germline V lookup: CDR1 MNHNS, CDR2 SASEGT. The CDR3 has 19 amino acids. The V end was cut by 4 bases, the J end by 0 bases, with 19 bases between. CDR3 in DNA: TGTGCCAGCAGTGGTAAGGGGGGAGGGGAGCTCTCTGGGGCCAACGTCCTGACTTTC. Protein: CASSGKGGGELSGANVLTF.

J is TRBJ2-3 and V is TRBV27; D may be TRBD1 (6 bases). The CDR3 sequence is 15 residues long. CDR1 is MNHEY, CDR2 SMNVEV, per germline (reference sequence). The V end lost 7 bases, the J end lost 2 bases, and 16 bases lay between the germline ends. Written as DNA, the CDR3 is TGTGCCAGCATCAGAAGGGGGTACAACACAGATACGCAGTATTTT. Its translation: CASIRRGYNTDTQYF.

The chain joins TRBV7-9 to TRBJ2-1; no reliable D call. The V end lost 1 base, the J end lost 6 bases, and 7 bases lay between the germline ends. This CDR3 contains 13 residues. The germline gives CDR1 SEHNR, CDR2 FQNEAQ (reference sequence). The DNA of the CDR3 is TGTGCCAGCAGCTTAGTGGGCTCCAATGAGCAGTTCTTC. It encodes CASSLVGSNEQFF.

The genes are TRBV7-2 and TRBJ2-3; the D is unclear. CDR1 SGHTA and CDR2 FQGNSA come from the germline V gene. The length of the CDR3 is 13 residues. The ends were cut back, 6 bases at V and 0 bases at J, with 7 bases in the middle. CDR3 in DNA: TGTGCCAGCAGATCTACTAGCACAGATACGCAGTATTTT. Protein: CASRSTSTDTQYF.

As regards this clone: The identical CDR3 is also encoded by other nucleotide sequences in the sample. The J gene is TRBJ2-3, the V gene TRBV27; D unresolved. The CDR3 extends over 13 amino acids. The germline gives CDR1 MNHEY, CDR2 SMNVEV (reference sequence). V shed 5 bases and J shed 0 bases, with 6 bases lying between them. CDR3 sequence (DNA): TGTGCCAGCAGTCGAACCAGCACAGATACGCAGTATTTT. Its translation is CASSRTSTDTQYF.

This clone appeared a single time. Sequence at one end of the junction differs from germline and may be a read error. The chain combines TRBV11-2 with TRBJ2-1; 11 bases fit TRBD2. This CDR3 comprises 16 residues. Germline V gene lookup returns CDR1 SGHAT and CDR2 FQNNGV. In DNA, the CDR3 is TGTGCCAGCAGCCTAGAAGCGGGACTAGCGGACAATGAGCAGTTCTTC. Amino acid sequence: CASSLEAGLADNEQFF.

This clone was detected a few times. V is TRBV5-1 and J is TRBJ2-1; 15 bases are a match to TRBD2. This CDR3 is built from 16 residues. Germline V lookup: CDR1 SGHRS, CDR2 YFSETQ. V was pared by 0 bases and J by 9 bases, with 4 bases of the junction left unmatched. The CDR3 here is CASSLEGLAGGTEQFF. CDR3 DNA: TGCGCCAGCAGCTTGGAGGGACTAGCGGGAGGCACTGAGCAGTTCTTC.

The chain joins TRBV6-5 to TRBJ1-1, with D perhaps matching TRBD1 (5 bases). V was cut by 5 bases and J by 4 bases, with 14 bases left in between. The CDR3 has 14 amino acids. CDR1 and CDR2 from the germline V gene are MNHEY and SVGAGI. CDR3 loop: CASSKALGATEAFF. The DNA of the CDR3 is TGTGCCAGCAGTAAAGCCTTAGGGGCCACTGAAGCTTTCTTT.

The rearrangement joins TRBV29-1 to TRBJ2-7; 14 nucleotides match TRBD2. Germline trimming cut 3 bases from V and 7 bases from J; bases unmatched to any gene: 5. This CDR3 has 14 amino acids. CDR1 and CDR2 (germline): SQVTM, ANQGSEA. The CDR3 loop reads CSVEGLAGEQEQYF. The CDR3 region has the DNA TGCAGCGTTGAGGGACTAGCGGGAGAGCAAGAGCAGTACTTC.

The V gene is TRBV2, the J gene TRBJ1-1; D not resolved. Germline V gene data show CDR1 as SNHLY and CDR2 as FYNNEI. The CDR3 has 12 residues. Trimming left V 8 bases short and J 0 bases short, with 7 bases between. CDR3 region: CASAGMNTEAFF. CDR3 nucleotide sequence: TGTGCCAGCGCAGGCATGAACACTGAAGCTTTCTTT. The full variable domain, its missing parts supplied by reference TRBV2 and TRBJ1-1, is EPEVTQTPSHQVTQMGQEVILRCVPISNHLYFYWYRQILGQKVEFLVSFYNNEISEKSEIFDDQFSVERPDGSNFTLKIRSTKLEDSAMYFCASAGMNTEAFFGQGTRLTVV.

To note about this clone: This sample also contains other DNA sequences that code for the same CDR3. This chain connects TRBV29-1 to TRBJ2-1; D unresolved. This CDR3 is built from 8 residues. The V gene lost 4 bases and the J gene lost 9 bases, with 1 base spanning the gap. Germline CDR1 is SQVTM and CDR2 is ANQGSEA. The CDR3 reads CSVAEQFF. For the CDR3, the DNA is TGCAGCGTTGCTGAGCAGTTCTTC.

The CDR3 loop is CASNPSGGETQYF. CDR3 DNA sequence: TGTGCCAGCAATCCCTCAGGGGGAGAGACCCAGTACTTC. The chain employs TRBV6-5 and TRBJ2-5; 7 bases fit TRBD1. The CDR3 has 13 amino acids. V lost 7 bases to trimming and J lost 4 bases; unmatched junction nucleotides: 6. CDR1 is MNHEY, CDR2 SVGAGI, per germline.

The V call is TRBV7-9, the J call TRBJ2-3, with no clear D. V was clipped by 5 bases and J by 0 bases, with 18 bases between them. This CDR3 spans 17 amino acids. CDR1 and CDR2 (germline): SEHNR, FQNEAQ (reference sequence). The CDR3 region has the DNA TGTGCCAGCAGCCCGCCCCTGGGCGGAGCTAGCACAGATACGCAGTATTTT. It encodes CASSPPLGGASTDTQYF.